This T cell receptor beta chain was found in a study of shared clonotypes between healthy human individuals. The wider study: With ages of 18 to 49, the donors were a couple of women and a few men. The study, taken as a whole, reports: Sampling included only blood; tissue repertoires likely differ.

On this clone: The antigen is undetermined.

TCRdb's table, derived via immunoSEQ multiplex PCR, lists solely in-frame clones and lacks some. The repertoire holds about 520,000 clones, with around 80% as singletons. There were only Caucasian adults among the donors, and all lived in Nashville, Tennessee. Unsorted samples drew genomic DNA from tens of millions of PBMCs. Sequenced input: PBMCs. The clonotype comes from a woman in her thirties or forties in good health. Some clones in this sample may be carry-over from other donors' samples.

The CDR3 is CASSPLLAGVSNEQFF. The CDR3 nucleotides read TGTGCCAGCAGCCCGCTCCTAGCGGGAGTGAGTAATGAGCAGTTCTTC. The chain carries TRBV7-3 and TRBJ2-1, with 10 bases lining up with TRBD2. Germline assignment: CDR1 SGHTA and CDR2 FQGTGA. This CDR3 is 16 amino acids long. V lost 5 bases to trimming and J lost 7 bases; unmatched junction nucleotides: 11. The full variable domain, its missing parts supplied by reference TRBV7-3 and TRBJ2-1, is GAGVSQTPSNKVTEKGKYVELRCDPISGHTALYWYRQSLGQGPEFLIYFQGTGAADDSGLPNDRFFAVRPEGSVSTLKIQRTERGDSAVYLCASSPLLAGVSNEQFFGPGTRLTVL.